The 20 T cell receptor beta chains given below trace back to one sample, sequenced in a study of CD8 T cells in Susac syndrome. Random hexamers primed reverse transcription of roughly 0.5 to 1 ug RNA. A single record per CDR3 protein comes from TCRdb applying MiXCR to the immunoSEQ multiplex PCR reads. This table holds about 120,000 distinct CDR3 sequences, 92% found once. Specimen: CD4+ T cells from PBMCs. The receptor source for this set is a human donor in good health.

This sequence joins TRBV12-3 or TRBV12-4 and TRBJ2-1; 9 bases are shared with TRBD2. This CDR3 comprises 15 residues. The V segment lost 2 bases and the J segment 2 bases; nucleotides outside the gene matches: 1. The CDR3 DNA is TGTGCCAGCAGTTTACTAGCGGGAACCTACAATGAGCAGTTCTTC. Translation gives CASSLLAGTYNEQFF.

The genes are TRBV28 and TRBJ2-7; a weak D match, TRBD2 (6 bases). Germline V gene data show CDR1 as MDHEN and CDR2 as SYDVKM. Trimming left V 6 bases short and J 3 bases short, with 15 bases between. The CDR3 covers 14 residues. CDR3 nucleotide sequence: TGTGCCAGCAGCTGGACCGTCGGGGGCTACGAGCAGTACTTC. Translated, it gives CASSWTVGGYEQYF. Together with reference TRBV28 and TRBJ2-7, the CDR3 gives the full variable domain: DVKVTQSSRYLVKRTGEKVFLECVQDMDHENMFWYRQDPGLGLRLIYFSYDVKMKEKGDIPEGYSVSREKKERFSLILESASTNQTSMYLCASSWTVGGYEQYFGPGTRLTVT.

The chain couples TRBV7-9 to TRBJ2-1; no firm D call. Germline V gene lookup returns CDR1 SEHNR and CDR2 FQNEAQ (reference sequence). The CDR3 length is 13 residues. V lost 4 bases and J 6 bases, leaving 10 bases between the germline ends. DNA of the CDR3: TGTGCCAGCAGCTCTAATACGGGCAATGAGCAGTTCTTC. Translated, it gives CASSSNTGNEQFF. The full variable domain, rest sourced from reference TRBV7-9 and TRBJ2-1, is DTGVSQNPRHKITKRGQNVTFRCDPISEHNRLYWYRQTLGQGPEFLTYFQNEAQLEKSRLLSDRFSAERPKGSFSTLEIQRTEQGDSAMYLCASSSNTGNEQFFGPGTRLTVL.

This sequence joins TRBV7-3 and TRBJ2-2; D ambiguous. CDR1 and CDR2 (germline): SGHTA, FQGTGA. The germline V and J ends were trimmed by 5 bases and 2 bases, with 6 bases remaining between them. This CDR3 spans 13 amino acids. The CDR3 DNA reads as TGTGCCAGCAGCCCCGCTAACACCGGGGAGCTGTTTTTT. This gives the protein CASSPANTGELFF.

The chain has TRBV6-5 and TRBJ2-2; 11 positions agree with TRBD1. The germline gives CDR1 MNHEY, CDR2 SVGAGI. The CDR3 runs 15 residues. With 8 bases clipped from V and 1 base from J, the junction kept 3 bases outside the gene matches. The CDR3 loop reads CASGQGALNTGELFF. CDR3 nucleotides: TGTGCCAGCGGACAGGGGGCATTGAACACCGGGGAGCTGTTTTTT.

This chain links TRBV7-2 with TRBJ2-7; D not resolved. The CDR3 contains 11 residues. Trimming pared 4 bases from V and 9 bases from J, leaving 10 bases between. Looked up from germline, CDR1 is SGHTA and CDR2 is FQGNSA. The CDR3 DNA sequence: TGTGCCAGCAGCTCCACTAAGTTGCAGTACTTC. Protein: CASSSTKLQYF.

The chain employs TRBV20-1 and TRBJ1-4; D gene uncertain. The CDR3 totals 15 residues. The V gene lost 0 bases and the J gene lost 3 bases, with 11 bases spanning the gap. Germline V lookup: CDR1 DFQATT, CDR2 SNEGSKA (reference sequence). DNA for the CDR3: TGCAGTGCTAGAGATCGCGGGGAGGCTAATGAAAAACTGTTTTTT. It yields the protein CSARDRGEANEKLFF.

V is TRBV2 and J is TRBJ2-3, with D unresolved. This CDR3 region has 16 residues. The germline CDR1 and CDR2 sequences are SNHLY and FYNNEI. The V and J ends lost 0 bases and 2 bases respectively, with 12 bases between them. The CDR3 reads CASSEAKTTYTDTQYF. CDR3 nucleotides: TGTGCCAGCAGTGAAGCTAAAACTACCTACACAGATACGCAGTATTTT.

The chain recombines TRBV4-2 with TRBJ2-1; 14 bases fit TRBD2. This CDR3 is 16 amino acids long. J was trimmed by 10 bases and V by 0 bases; bases with no gene match: 5. Per germline, CDR1 LGHNA and CDR2 YNFKEQ. CDR3 residues: CASSQEAGLAGEEQFF. CDR3 nucleotides: TGTGCCAGCAGCCAAGAGGCGGGACTAGCGGGAGAAGAGCAGTTCTTC.

The chain links TRBV6-2 or TRBV6-3 to TRBJ2-1; TRBD2 aligns across 10 bases. The germline V gene encodes CDR1 MNHEY and CDR2 SVGEGT. V dropped 5 bases and J dropped 4; count of bases not matched to a gene: 14. The CDR3 extends over 18 amino acids. The DNA for the CDR3 is TGTGCCAGCAGTCTCTCGTATTGGAGGACTAGCGGATACAATGAGCAGTTCTTC. It translates to CASSLSYWRTSGYNEQFF.

CDR3 residues: CASSPRHPGQGTDEQYF. CDR3 nucleotides: TGTGCCAGCTCACCACGGCATCCGGGACAGGGAACGGACGAGCAGTACTTC. The chain links TRBV18 to TRBJ2-7, with 9 bases aligning to TRBD1. CDR1 and CDR2 (germline): KGHSH, LQKENI. Unmatched junction bases numbered 12, after V lost 1 base and J lost 5 bases. The CDR3 is made up of 17 amino acids.

CDR3 in amino acids: CASSSRFTSTDTQYF. CDR3 bases: TGTGCCAGCTCATCGCGGTTCACTAGCACAGATACGCAGTATTTT. The rearrangement joins TRBV18 to TRBJ2-3; unclear D gene. V was clipped by 5 bases and J by 0 bases, with 12 bases between them. The V gene's germline CDR1 is KGHSH and CDR2 LQKENI. This CDR3 has 15 residues.

The CDR3 bases are TGTGCCAGCAGTTACTCGCCGAACGTCTATGGCTACACCTTC. Encoded protein: CASSYSPNVYGYTF. The genes are TRBV6-2 or TRBV6-3 and TRBJ1-2; D is uncertain. The CDR3 totals 14 residues. Germline V gives CDR1 MNHEY, CDR2 SVGEGT. The V end was cut by 0 bases, the J end by 4 bases, with 9 bases between.

The V gene is TRBV30, the J gene TRBJ1-1; D uncertain. The CDR3 has 13 residues. Germline loops: CDR1 GTSNPN, CDR2 SVGIG (reference sequence). V lost 4 bases and J 5 bases, leaving 14 bases between the germline ends. The CDR3 nucleotides are TGTGCCTGGATAAGAGGGCTGGGGACTGAAGCTTTCTTT. Its translation is CAWIRGLGTEAFF.

J is TRBJ1-2 and V is TRBV5-6, with 9 bases lining up with TRBD1. The CDR3 sequence is 15 residues long. V lost 4 bases, J lost 5 bases, and 9 bases stayed unmatched. Germline assignment: CDR1 SGHDT and CDR2 YYEEEE. The CDR3 reads CASSLRDRGFYGYTF. CDR3 DNA sequence: TGTGCCAGCAGCCTCCGAGACAGGGGGTTTTATGGCTACACCTTC. Filled out from reference TRBV5-6 and TRBJ1-2, the complete variable domain reads DAGVTQSPTHLIKTRGQQVTLRCSPKSGHDTVSWYQQALGQGPQFIFQYYEEEERQRGNFPDRFSGHQFPNYSSELNVNALLLGDSALYLCASSLRDRGFYGYTFGSGTRLTVV.

The V gene is TRBV9, the J gene TRBJ2-5; the match to TRBD1 covers 7 bases. V trimming: 4 bases; J trimming: 5 bases; junction bases outside the gene matches: 11. The CDR3 covers 15 residues. Germline-derived CDR1 and CDR2 are SGDLS and YYNGEE. This CDR3 is CASSPQGQTAETQYF. In DNA, the CDR3 is TGTGCCAGCAGCCCTCAGGGACAGACCGCCGAGACCCAGTACTTC.

This chain links TRBV7-2 with TRBJ1-5; D remains unclear. The CDR3 is 15 amino acids. Trimming removed 4 bases from V and 4 bases from J, with 14 bases in between. Per the germline V gene, CDR1 is SGHTA and CDR2 is FQGNSA. The CDR3: CASSWGQGRNQPQHF. CDR3 nucleotide sequence: TGTGCCAGCAGCTGGGGTCAAGGGAGGAATCAGCCCCAGCATTTT.

J is TRBJ2-2 and V is TRBV6-5, with a possible D match to TRBD1 (6 bases). Germline values: CDR1 MNHEY, CDR2 SVGAGI. Trimming cost V 7 bases and J 6 bases, with 12 bases left between them. The CDR3 covers 13 residues. The CDR3 DNA reads TGTGCCAGCATGCAGGGGTTCCCCGGGGAGCTGTTTTTT. Amino acids: CASMQGFPGELFF.

This sequence joins TRBV9 and TRBJ1-4; D possibly corresponds to TRBD1 (5 bases). Germline values: CDR1 SGDLS, CDR2 YYNGEE. This CDR3 is built from 15 residues. V was clipped by 0 bases and J by 8 bases, with 14 bases between them. This chain's CDR3 is CASSVAPGTREKLFF. The DNA of the CDR3 is TGTGCCAGCAGCGTAGCTCCAGGGACGCGCGAAAAACTGTTTTTT. Drawing the rest from reference TRBV9 and TRBJ1-4, the complete variable domain is DSGVTQTPKHLITATGQRVTLRCSPRSGDLSVYWYQQSLDQGLQFLIQYYNGEERAKGNILERFSAQQFPDLHSELNLSSLELGDSALYFCASSVAPGTREKLFFGSGTQLSVL.

The chain couples TRBV7-9 to TRBJ2-5; D is unclear. V was pared by 1 base and J by 5 bases, with 11 bases between. This CDR3 has 14 amino acids. The germline V gene has CDR1 SEHNR and CDR2 FQNEAQ (reference sequence). CDR3 in DNA: TGTGCCAGCAGCTTAGTAGGGTCGTACGAGACCCAGTACTTC. Amino acids: CASSLVGSYETQYF.